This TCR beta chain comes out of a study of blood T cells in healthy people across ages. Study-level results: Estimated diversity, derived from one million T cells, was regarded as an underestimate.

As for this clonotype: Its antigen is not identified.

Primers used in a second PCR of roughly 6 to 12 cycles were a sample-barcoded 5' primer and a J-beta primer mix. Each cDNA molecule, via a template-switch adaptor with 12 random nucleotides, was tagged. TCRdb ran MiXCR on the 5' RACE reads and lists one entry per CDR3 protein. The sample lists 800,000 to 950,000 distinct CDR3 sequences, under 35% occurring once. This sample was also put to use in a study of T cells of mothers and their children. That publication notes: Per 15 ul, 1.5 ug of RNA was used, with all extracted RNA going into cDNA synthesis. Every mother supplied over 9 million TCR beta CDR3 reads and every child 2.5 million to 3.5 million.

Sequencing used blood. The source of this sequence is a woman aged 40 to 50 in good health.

The CDR3 loop is CASRRNRATEAFF. CDR3 DNA: TGTGCCAGCAGGAGGAACAGGGCCACTGAAGCTTTCTTT. The chain is built from TRBV12-3 or TRBV12-4 and TRBJ1-1, with a possible D match to TRBD1 (6 bases). Between the trimmed V and J ends, which lost 6 bases and 4 bases, there was a span of 12 bases. The CDR3 spans 13 residues.